This is a list of T cell receptor beta chains from one sample in a study of cytomegalovirus exposure and HLA in healthy donors. Only in-frame clones appear in the TCRdb table, and some are missing; sequencing was by immunoSEQ multiplex PCR. There are some 140,000 clones in the sample; roughly three quarters occur only once, and approximately 2% lies in the top ten. Sequencing input: PBMCs. These TCRs come from a man aged 25 to 40 in good health and CMV-seronegative. CDR3s include the opening cysteine and the closing phenylalanine or tryptophan. The order of the fields is clone size, J gene, V gene, CDR3 length, D gene, CDR3 protein, CDR3 DNA. A D gene is named only where the DNA matches it firmly. Clone size is shown for a subset of rows, as once, few, many or a class of expanded clone.

- | TRBJ2-7 | TRBV6-1 | 11 | - | CASIEIYEQYF | TGTGCCAGCATCGAGATCTACGAGCAGTACTTC
- | TRBJ2-2 | TRBV7-9 | 17 | - | CASSSILEASNTGELFF | TGTGCCAGCAGCTCCATCCTAGAGGCTTCGAACACCGGGGAGCTGTTTTTT
few | TRBJ1-5 | TRBV11-2 | 13 | TRBD1 | CASSQGGNQPQHF | TGTGCCAGCAGCCAGGGGGGCAATCAGCCCCAGCATTTT
- | TRBJ2-7 | TRBV11-2 | 14 | TRBD1 | CASSQGQGPYEQYF | TGTGCCAGCAGCCAGGGACAGGGACCCTACGAGCAGTACTTC
- | TRBJ1-1 | TRBV6-1 | 15 | - | CASSRPLTGNTEAFF | TGTGCCAGCAGTCGCCCTTTGACAGGGAACACTGAAGCTTTCTTT
- | TRBJ2-1 | TRBV4-3 | 17 | TRBD2 | CASSPNLASGRPREQFF | TGCGCCAGCAGCCCTAACCTTGCCAGCGGGAGGCCGCGGGAGCAGTTCTTC
- | TRBJ1-1 | TRBV30 | 13 | - | CAFNPGGWTEAFF | TGTGCCTTCAACCCGGGTGGGTGGACTGAAGCTTTCTTT
- | TRBJ2-5 | TRBV9 | 15 | - | CASSVGGHRKETQYF | TGTGCCAGCAGCGTAGGTGGTCACAGAAAAGAGACCCAGTACTTC
few | TRBJ2-2 | TRBV6-1 | 14 | TRBD2 | CASSTGTSTGELFF | TGTGCCAGCAGTACTGGGACTAGCACCGGGGAGCTGTTTTTT
- | TRBJ2-7 | TRBV11-3 | 13 | - | CASSVTGSYEQYF | TGTGCCAGCAGCGTAACAGGGTCCTACGAGCAGTACTTC
- | TRBJ2-1 | TRBV30 | 15 | TRBD2 | CAWSGTSGSVRRQFF | TGTGCCTGGAGCGGGACTAGCGGGAGTGTTCGCAGGCAGTTCTTC
- | TRBJ1-2 | TRBV5-1 | 14 | TRBD1 | CASSLGQGAGGYTF | TGCGCCAGCAGCTTGGGACAGGGGGCAGGTGGCTACACCTTC
- | TRBJ1-2 | TRBV30 | 14 | TRBD1 | CAWGTGVGAYGYTF | TGTGCCTGGGGTACAGGGGTCGGTGCCTATGGCTACACCTTC
- | TRBJ2-7 | TRBV10-3 | 13 | - | CAISVQGSNEQYF | TGTGCCATCAGTGTGCAGGGGTCTAACGAGCAGTACTTC
- | TRBJ2-5 | TRBV5-6 | 14 | TRBD2 | CASSGLAEFTQQYF | TGTGCCAGCAGCGGGCTAGCGGAATTTACGCAGCAGTACTTC
- | TRBJ2-7 | TRBV4-1 | 17 | TRBD2 | CASSQDLGLADSYEQYF | TGCGCCAGCAGCCAGGACCTCGGACTAGCCGATTCCTACGAGCAGTACTTC
- | TRBJ1-5 | TRBV19 | 15 | TRBD1 | CASRTLTGGSQPQHF | TGTGCCAGCCGGACCCTTACAGGGGGCTCTCAGCCCCAGCATTTT
- | TRBJ2-1 | TRBV2 | 16 | TRBD2 | CASTAGLNYEYNEQFF | TGTGCCAGCACAGCGGGACTCAATTACGAATACAATGAGCAGTTCTTC
- | TRBJ1-1 | TRBV28 | 12 | - | CASSPQVFEAFF | TGTGCCAGCAGCCCACAGGTTTTTGAAGCTTTCTTT
- | TRBJ1-3 | TRBV27 | 15 | - | CASSLRGIAGNTIYF | TGTGCCAGCAGTCTGAGGGGGATAGCTGGAAACACCATATATTTT
few | TRBJ1-1 | TRBV19 | 11 | - | CASSSNTEAFF | TGTGCCAGTAGTTCAAACACTGAAGCTTTCTTT
- | TRBJ2-7 | TRBV7-9 | 14 | TRBD2 | CASSFHSGTYEQYF | TGTGCCAGCAGCTTCCACAGCGGGACCTACGAGCAGTACTTC
few | TRBJ2-1 | TRBV5-6 | 15 | - | CASSSIRIQDSEQFF | TGTGCCAGCAGCTCTATACGCATACAGGACAGCGAGCAGTTCTTC
- | TRBJ1-6 | TRBV19 | 14 | TRBD1 | CASSAGQARFPLHF | TGTGCCAGTAGTGCCGGACAGGCCCGGTTCCCCCTCCACTTT
- | TRBJ1-2 | TRBV10-3 | 14 | TRBD1 | CAIRKQGAKDGYTF | TGTGCCATCAGAAAACAGGGGGCGAAGGATGGCTACACCTTC
- | TRBJ1-5 | TRBV9 | 15 | - | CASSAFPGSNQPQHF | TGTGCCAGCAGCGCCTTCCCAGGGAGCAATCAGCCCCAGCATTTT
- | TRBJ1-1 | TRBV5-1 | 15 | - | CASSLAGNMNTEAFF | TGCGCCAGCAGCTTGGCAGGAAATATGAACACTGAAGCTTTCTTT
- | TRBJ1-1 | TRBV5-5 | 14 | TRBD1 | CASSTEDRSTEAFF | TGTGCCAGCAGCACCGAGGACAGGAGCACTGAAGCTTTCTTT